This section outlines one T cell receptor beta chain sequence together with its context. Antigen: not known. Libraries were prepared by immunoSEQ multiplex PCR; TCRdb keeps only in-frame clonotypes and omits some of them. The sample lists approximately 100,000 clones; just over 90% were seen once. The sample belongs to a study of OX40 agonist ivuxolimab in advanced cancers. About the study: Among those enrolled, mean age was about 63 years (range about 23 to 79) and 82.7% were male. In three patients, partial responses were observed, one with hepatocellular carcinoma and two with cutaneous melanoma. Checkpoint inhibitors had been given previously to roughly 36% of patients.

Study-level points and caveats: CD8+ T cells were the subset that, on average, had more expanded clones than CD4+.

CDR3 size: 12 residues. This specimen consisted of CD4+ or CD8+ T cells sorted from blood, obtained in a trial of the OX40 agonist ivuxolimab. The receptor was isolated from an adult with an advanced solid tumor such as melanoma, head and neck, liver or kidney cancer. The chain links TRBV21-1 to TRBJ1-2; TRBD1 reflects the table's D call only, with no check against the DNA. TRBV21-1 is deemed a pseudogene. For the CDR3, the DNA is TGTGCCAGTGAAGGGGGCCAGCGAGGCTACACCTTC. This translates into CASEGGQRGYTF.